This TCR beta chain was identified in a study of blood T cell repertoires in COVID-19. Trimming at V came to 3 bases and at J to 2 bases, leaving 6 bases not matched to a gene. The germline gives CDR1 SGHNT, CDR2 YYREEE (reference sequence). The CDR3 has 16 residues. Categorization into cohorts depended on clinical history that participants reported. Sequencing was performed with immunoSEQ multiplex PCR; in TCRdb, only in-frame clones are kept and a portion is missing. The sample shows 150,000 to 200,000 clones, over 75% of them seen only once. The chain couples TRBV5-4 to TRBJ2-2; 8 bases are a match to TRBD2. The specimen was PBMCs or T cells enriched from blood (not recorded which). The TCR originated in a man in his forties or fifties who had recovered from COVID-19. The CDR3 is CASSSGLELNTGELFF. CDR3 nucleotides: TGTGCCAGCAGCTCGGGACTAGAATTAAACACCGGGGAGCTGTTTTTT.